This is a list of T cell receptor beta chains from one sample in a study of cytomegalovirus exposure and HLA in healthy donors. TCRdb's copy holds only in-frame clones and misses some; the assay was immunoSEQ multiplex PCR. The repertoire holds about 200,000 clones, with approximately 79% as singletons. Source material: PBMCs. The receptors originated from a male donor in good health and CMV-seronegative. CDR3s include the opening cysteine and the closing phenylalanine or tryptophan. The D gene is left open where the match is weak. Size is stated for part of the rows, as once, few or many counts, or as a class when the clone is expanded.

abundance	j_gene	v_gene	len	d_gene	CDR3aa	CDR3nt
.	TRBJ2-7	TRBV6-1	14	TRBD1	CASSDRGRTYEQYF	TGTGCCAGCAGTGACAGGGGGCGAACCTACGAGCAGTACTTC
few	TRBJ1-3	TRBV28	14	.	CASRWGPSGNTIYF	TGTGCCAGCCGGTGGGGCCCCTCTGGAAACACCATATATTTT
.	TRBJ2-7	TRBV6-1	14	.	CASSERGWVYEQYF	TGTGCCAGCAGTGAACGAGGTTGGGTCTACGAGCAGTACTTC
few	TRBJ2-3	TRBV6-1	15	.	CASNQATRGTDTQYF	TGTGCCAGCAATCAGGCAACCAGGGGCACAGATACGCAGTATTTT
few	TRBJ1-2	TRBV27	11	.	CAIRTNYGYTF	TGTGCCATCAGGACAAACTATGGCTACACCTTC
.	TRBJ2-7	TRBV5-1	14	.	CASRAERGLGEQYF	TGCGCCAGCAGGGCCGAACGAGGGCTCGGCGAGCAGTACTTC
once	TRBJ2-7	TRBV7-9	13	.	CASRTGSSYEQYF	TGTGCCAGCAGGACAGGTAGCTCCTACGAGCAGTACTTC
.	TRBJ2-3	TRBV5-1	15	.	CASSLTGPSTDTQYF	TGCGCCAGCAGCCTCACAGGGCCAAGCACAGATACGCAGTATTTT
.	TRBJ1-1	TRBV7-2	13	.	CASSFTGFTEAFF	TGTGCCAGCAGCTTTACAGGATTCACTGAAGCTTTCTTT
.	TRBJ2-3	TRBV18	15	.	CASSPGTLVSDTQYF	TGTGCCAGCTCACCAGGGACTCTTGTTTCAGATACGCAGTATTTT
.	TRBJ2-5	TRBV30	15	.	CAWSIVPGYQETQYF	TGTGCCTGGAGTATAGTCCCAGGGTACCAAGAGACCCAGTACTTC
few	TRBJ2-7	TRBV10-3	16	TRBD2	CAISESLGLAGYEQYF	TGTGCCATCAGTGAGTCTCTCGGACTAGCGGGATACGAGCAGTACTTC
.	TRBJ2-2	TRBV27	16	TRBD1	CASSWGTGVNTGELFF	TGTGCCAGCAGTTGGGGGACAGGGGTAAACACCGGGGAGCTGTTTTTT
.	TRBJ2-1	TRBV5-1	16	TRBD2	CASSPISGDSYNEQFF	TGCGCCAGCAGCCCCATTAGCGGGGACTCCTACAATGAGCAGTTCTTC
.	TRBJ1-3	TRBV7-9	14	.	CASSFVTSGNTIYF	TGTGCCAGCAGCTTTGTGACTTCTGGAAACACCATATATTTT